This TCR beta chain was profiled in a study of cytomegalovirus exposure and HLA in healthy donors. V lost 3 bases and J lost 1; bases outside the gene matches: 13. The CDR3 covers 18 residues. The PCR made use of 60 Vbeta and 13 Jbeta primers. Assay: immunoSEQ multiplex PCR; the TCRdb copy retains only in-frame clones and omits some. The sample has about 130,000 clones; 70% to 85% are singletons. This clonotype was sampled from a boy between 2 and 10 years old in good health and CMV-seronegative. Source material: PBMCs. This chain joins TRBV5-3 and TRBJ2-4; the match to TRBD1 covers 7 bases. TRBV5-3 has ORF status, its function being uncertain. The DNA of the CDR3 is TGTGCCAGAAGCTCTCCTACAATGGACAGGCCGGCCAAAAACATTCAGTACTTC. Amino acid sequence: CARSSPTMDRPAKNIQYF.